This T cell receptor (beta chain) came from a study of cytomegalovirus exposure and HLA in healthy donors. Study summary: The approximately 120 validation repertoires used the same platform as the 600 to 750 first-cohort repertoires (as reported by a later analysis).

This clone was recorded once. The antigen remains unidentified. The method was immunoSEQ multiplex PCR; TCRdb's version includes in-frame clones alone and lacks a portion of them. The top ten clones hold about 7.7% of a sample with 150,000 to 200,000 clones, roughly 86% of them seen once. Study-level results: Reportedly, diagnosis of cytomegalovirus status by the classifier showed high specificity and sensitivity. First-cohort TCR clusters tended to co-occur in the roughly 120 validation repertoires, a later analysis found. Overall, 164 TCR beta chains were annotated as cytomegalovirus-associated.

CDR1 is SQVTM, CDR2 ANQGSEA, per germline. The CDR3 consists of 11 residues. The germline V and J ends were trimmed by 3 bases and 1 base, with 3 bases remaining between them. The source is a young man in good health and CMV-seropositive. J is TRBJ1-2 and V is TRBV29-1; D gene unclear. Sequencing was carried out using PBMCs. The CDR3 DNA sequence: TGCAGCGTTGAGAGTAACTATGGCTACACCTTC. Its translation is CSVESNYGYTF.